This section outlines one T cell receptor (beta chain) sequence together with its context. No antigen is known for it. The junction differs from germline at one of its ends, possibly a read error. The identical CDR3 is also encoded by other nucleotide sequences in the sample. This sample stems from a study of cytomegalovirus exposure and HLA in healthy donors. Overall study findings and caveats: It emerged from a later analysis that several of the most significant clusters appeared to be linked to common viral pathogens. In a later analysis, productive TCRs from donors in an Asian-associated ancestry cluster reportedly carried fewer N-insertions than the cohort mean. In a later analysis, TCR beta V- and J-gene trimming was associated with a missense DCLRE1C variant.

CDR1 is MGHRA, CDR2 YSYEKL, per germline. The CDR3 length is 14 residues. This PCR relied on a set of 60 Vbeta primers and 13 Jbeta primers. This table comes from immunoSEQ multiplex PCR, and its TCRdb copy is limited to in-frame clones, with some not included. This sample yields 180,000 or so clones, of which 76% are seen a single time; around 1.5% belongs to the top ten. This chain connects TRBV4-1 to TRBJ2-7, with a possible D match to TRBD2 (6 bases). The sequencing sample was made of PBMCs. This TCR was sampled from a man aged 18-30 years in good health and CMV-seronegative. CDR3 nucleotides: TGCGCCAGCAGCCCGCGGGCGGGGTGGTACGAGCAATACTTC. Encoded protein: CASSPRAGWYEQYF.